This TCR beta chain was sequenced in a study of glioma-infiltrating T cells after dendritic cell vaccination. General study findings and limits: The cohort had few patients with full blood and tumor sets.

Input was about 2 ug genomic DNA, or all available if less. TCRdb's copy holds only in-frame clones and misses some; the assay was immunoSEQ multiplex PCR. The table records tens of thousands of clones, over 75% of them present only once. The CDR3 sequence is 16 residues long. V gave up 0 bases and J gave up 3 bases; unmatched junction bases: 2. Germline V gene data show CDR1 as KGHSH and CDR2 as LQKENI. For this clone: Its target is unknown.

Specified time point: after dendritic cell vaccination, including at tumor progression/relapse. The sequence came from a human donor with glioblastoma. The material sequenced was blood, taken after dendritic cell vaccination. V gene TRBV18 combines with J gene TRBJ2-1, with 10 bases matching TRBD2. In nucleotides, the CDR3 is TGTGCCAGCTCACCACCGGTAGCGGGGGGCTACAATGAGCAGTTCTTC. This sequence encodes CASSPPVAGGYNEQFF.